A selection of T cell receptor beta chains follows, all from one sample in a study of early T cells in non-severe SARS-CoV-2 infection. MiXCR, applied by TCRdb to the 5' RACE reads, yields one record per CDR3 protein. The repertoire includes 57,000 or so distinct CDR3 sequences, approximately 12% of them detected once, and about 5% sits in the top ten. Sequencing input: whole blood. The receptor set was obtained from an adult who was a healthcare worker with PCR-confirmed SARS-CoV-2 infection or an uninfected control (not recorded which). Both conserved end residues are part of each CDR3. D genes are given only for firm matches. Rows give clone size only sometimes, using once, few, many, or a class for an expanded clone.

clone_size | j_call | v_call | d_call | cdr3_nt | cdr3_aa
many | TRBJ2-1 | TRBV6-2/TRBV6-3 | TRBD2 | TGTGCCAGCAGTTTCCTAGCGGGGGGCTTCTCCTACAATGAGCAGTTCTTC | CASSFLAGGFSYNEQFF
few | TRBJ2-7 | TRBV28 | . | TGTGCCAGCAGTTTATTGGCCGGCGGCGAGCAGTACTTC | CASSLLAGGEQYF
many | TRBJ2-1 | TRBV29-1 | . | TGCAGCGTAAGAGCCGGGACAAAGCAGTTCTTC | CSVRAGTKQFF
many | TRBJ2-7 | TRBV3-1 | . | TGTGCCAGCAGCCATTTTGGTGGATCGCCTTCCAGCTACGAGCAGTACTTC | CASSHFGGSPSSYEQYF
few | TRBJ1-3 | TRBV9 | . | TGTGCCAGCAGCGCGACAGGACTAGGGGACACCATATATTTT | CASSATGLGDTIYF
many | TRBJ1-5 | TRBV28 | TRBD1 | TGTGCCAGCAGGACAGGGAGTCAGCCCCAGCATTTT | CASRTGSQPQHF
. | TRBJ2-7 | TRBV28 | TRBD1 | TGTGCCAGCAGTACACCCGGGACAGGGGAGCACGAGCAGTACTTC | CASSTPGTGEHEQYF
many | TRBJ2-5 | TRBV13 | . | TGTGCCAGCAGCCTAGTAACCGGGACCGCTATCGAGACCCAGTACTTC | CASSLVTGTAIETQYF
. | TRBJ1-4 | TRBV28 | . | TGTGCCAGCAGATGGCCCCAGGATGAAAAACTGTTTTTT | CASRWPQDEKLFF
many | TRBJ2-4 | TRBV20-1 | . | TGCAGTGCTCAGGCGGACAGTCTCGGGGCCAAAAACATTCAGTACTTC | CSAQADSLGAKNIQYF
many | TRBJ1-2 | TRBV29-1 | . | TGCAGCGTTGTTCCCATCCAGGGGAACACCTTC | CSVVPIQGNTF
. | TRBJ2-1 | TRBV7-2 | . | TGTGCCAGCAGCTTAGAAGCCCCCAGGGGGGTGCAGTTCTTC | CASSLEAPRGVQFF
many | TRBJ1-3 | TRBV11-2 | TRBD1 | TGTGCCAGCAGCACGGACAGGGCGTTCTCTGGAAACACCATATATTTT | CASSTDRAFSGNTIYF
many | TRBJ2-5 | TRBV9 | . | TGTGCCAGCAGCACCCTAGGGGAGTTTTCTGAGACCCAGTACTTC | CASSTLGEFSETQYF
many | TRBJ2-1 | TRBV20-1 | TRBD2 | TGCAGTGCTAGAGCTGGGACTAGCGGGATGAATGAGCAGTTCTTC | CSARAGTSGMNEQFF
many | TRBJ2-2 | TRBV2 | TRBD1 | TGTGCCAGATCATTACAGGGGGCTGGGTCCGGGGAGCTGTTTTTT | CARSLQGAGSGELFF
. | TRBJ2-2 | TRBV11-2 | TRBD1 | TGTGCCAGCAGACCCCTCGGGGACAGATACACCGGGGAGCTGTTTTTT | CASRPLGDRYTGELFF
. | TRBJ2-5 | TRBV29-1 | . | TGCAGCGTGACAACGACTGAGACCCAGTACTTC | CSVTTTETQYF
many | TRBJ1-4 | TRBV23-1 | . | TGCGCCAGCAGTCGTAGTAGGGACACTTATGAAAAACTGTTTTTT | CASSRSRDTYEKLFF
few | TRBJ1-5 | TRBV7-2 | . | TGTGCCAGCAGCTTTAACAGCGGGAATCAGCCCCAGCATTTT | CASSFNSGNQPQHF
. | TRBJ2-1 | TRBV7-3 | . | TGTGCCAGCTCCGGGGTCAACAATGAGCAGTTCTTC | CASSGVNNEQFF
many | TRBJ2-5 | TRBV7-2 | . | TGTGCCAGCAGCTTAAGCGGCCAAGAGACCCAGTACTTC | CASSLSGQETQYF
many | TRBJ1-2 | TRBV5-4 | TRBD1 | TGTGCCAGCAGCTGGGACAGGGGGTATGGCTACACCTTC | CASSWDRGYGYTF
. | TRBJ2-4 | TRBV11-2 | TRBD1 | TGTGCCAGCAGCTTAGGGGGACAGGGGGCATGGAACATTCAGTACTTC | CASSLGGQGAWNIQYF